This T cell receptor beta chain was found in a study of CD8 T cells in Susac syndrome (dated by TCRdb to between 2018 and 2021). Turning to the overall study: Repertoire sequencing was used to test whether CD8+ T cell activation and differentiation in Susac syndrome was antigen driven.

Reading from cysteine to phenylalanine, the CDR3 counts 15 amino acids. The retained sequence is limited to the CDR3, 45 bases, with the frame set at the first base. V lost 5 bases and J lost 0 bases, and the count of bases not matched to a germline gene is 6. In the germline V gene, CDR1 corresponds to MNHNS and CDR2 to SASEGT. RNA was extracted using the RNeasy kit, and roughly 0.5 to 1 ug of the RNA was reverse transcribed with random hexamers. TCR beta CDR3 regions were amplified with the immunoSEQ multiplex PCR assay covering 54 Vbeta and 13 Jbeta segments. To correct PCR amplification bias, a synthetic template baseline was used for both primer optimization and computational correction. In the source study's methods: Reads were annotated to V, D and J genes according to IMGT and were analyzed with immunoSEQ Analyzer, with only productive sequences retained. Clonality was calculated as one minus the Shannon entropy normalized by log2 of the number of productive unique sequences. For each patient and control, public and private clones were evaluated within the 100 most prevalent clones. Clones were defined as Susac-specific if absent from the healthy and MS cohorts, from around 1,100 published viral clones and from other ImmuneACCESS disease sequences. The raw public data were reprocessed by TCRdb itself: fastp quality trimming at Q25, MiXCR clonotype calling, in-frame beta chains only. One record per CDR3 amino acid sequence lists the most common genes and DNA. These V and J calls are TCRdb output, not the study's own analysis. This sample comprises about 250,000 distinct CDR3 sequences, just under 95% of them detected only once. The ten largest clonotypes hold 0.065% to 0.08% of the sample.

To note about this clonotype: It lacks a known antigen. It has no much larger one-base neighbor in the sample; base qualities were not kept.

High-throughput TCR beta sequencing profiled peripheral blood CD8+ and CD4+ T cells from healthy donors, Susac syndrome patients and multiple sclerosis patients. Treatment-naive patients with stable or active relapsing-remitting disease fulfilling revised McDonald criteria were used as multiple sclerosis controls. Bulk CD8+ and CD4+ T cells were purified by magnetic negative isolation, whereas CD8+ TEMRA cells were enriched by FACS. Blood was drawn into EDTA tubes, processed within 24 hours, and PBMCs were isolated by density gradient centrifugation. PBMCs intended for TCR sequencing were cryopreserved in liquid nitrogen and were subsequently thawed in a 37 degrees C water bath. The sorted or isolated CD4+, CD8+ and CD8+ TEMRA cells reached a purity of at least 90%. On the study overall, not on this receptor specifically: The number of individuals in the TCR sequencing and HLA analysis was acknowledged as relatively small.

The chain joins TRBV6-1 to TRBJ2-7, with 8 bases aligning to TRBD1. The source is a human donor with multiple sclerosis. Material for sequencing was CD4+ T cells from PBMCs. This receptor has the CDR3 CASSKGTGYSYEQYF. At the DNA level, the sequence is TGTGCCAGCAGTAAAGGGACAGGATACTCCTACGAGCAGTACTTC.